This T cell receptor beta chain was sequenced in a study of blood T cell repertoires in COVID-19. The protocol was immunoSEQ multiplex PCR, while the TCRdb copy is restricted to in-frame clones and leaves out a portion. Of roughly 200,000 clones listed, approximately 85% are singletons. The receptor comes from a man aged 55 to 70 with acute or convalescent COVID-19. Sequencing was performed on peripheral blood.

This CDR3 reads CASSPGLAGARETQYF. The CDR3 DNA follows: TGTGCCAGCAGCCCGGGACTAGCGGGAGCCAGGGAGACCCAGTACTTC. The rearrangement joins TRBV3-1 (or the pseudogene TRBV3-2) to TRBJ2-5; 14 bases are shared with TRBD2. CDR1 and CDR2 from the germline V gene are LGHDT and YNNKEL (reference sequence). V was pared by 4 bases and J by 5 bases, with 6 bases of the junction left unmatched. This CDR3 is 16 amino acids long.